These T cell receptor beta chains were read from a single sample in a study of blood T cell repertoires in COVID-19. TCRdb's table, derived via immunoSEQ multiplex PCR, lists solely in-frame clones and lacks some. The sample yields about 83,000 clones, more than 80% seen once. The sample was peripheral blood. The receptors derive from a woman over 75 with acute or convalescent COVID-19. Each CDR3 is given without its conserved first and last residue. The D gene is left open where the match is weak. Some rows mark clone size as missing; the rest say once, few, many or name a class of expanded clone.

j_call d_call clone_size v_call cdr3_aa
TRBJ1-2 NA NA TRBV5-8 ASSLVPRNYGYT
TRBJ1-1 TRBD1 NA TRBV30 AWSRTGSRYGTEAF
TRBJ1-1 NA NA TRBV2 ASRRGMTEAF
TRBJ2-7 NA NA TRBV15 ATSSDRFHYEQY
TRBJ1-3 NA NA TRBV28 ASSRLTATIY
TRBJ2-7 TRBD1 NA TRBV29-1 SVGDRVYEQY
TRBJ1-3 TRBD1 NA TRBV19 ASSGQVHGNTIY
TRBJ1-5 NA NA TRBV12-3/TRBV12-4 ASSLTGNQPQH
TRBJ2-3 TRBD2 NA TRBV6-1 ASSEWLAGGPGTDTQY
TRBJ1-1 NA few TRBV21-1 ASSFWTGRTEAF
TRBJ1-2 NA NA TRBV30 AWSNLSGGYT
TRBJ2-5 TRBD1 NA TRBV3-1/TRBV3-2 ASSPRQGRKTQY
TRBJ2-1 NA NA TRBV7-9 ASSLLDEQF
TRBJ1-1 TRBD1 NA TRBV19 ASRAGGTEAF
TRBJ1-3 NA NA TRBV19 ASSHQGGNTIY
TRBJ1-1 NA NA TRBV10-3 AIRVTGTNTEAF
TRBJ2-2 TRBD2 NA TRBV7-6 ASSLFSGGTGELF
TRBJ1-2 NA NA TRBV5-1 ASSLDRGYT
TRBJ2-3 TRBD2 NA TRBV5-1 ASSLAPGAGATDTQY
TRBJ1-1 TRBD1 NA TRBV6-5 ASSYRGRVTEAF
TRBJ2-5 TRBD2 NA TRBV5-4 ASSLRLAKKTQY
TRBJ1-2 NA once TRBV27 ASSRQADSAYGYT
TRBJ1-4 TRBD1 NA TRBV2 ASSEQDRGGEKLF
TRBJ1-1 NA NA TRBV5-1 ASSLYTMNTEAF
TRBJ1-2 NA once TRBV7-9 ASSLEVTARGGYT
TRBJ2-7 NA NA TRBV4-3 ASSQSRRGSYEQY
TRBJ2-3 TRBD1 NA TRBV19 ASSIRTGGDTQY
TRBJ1-5 TRBD1 NA TRBV27 ASSLSLTGGDQPQH
TRBJ2-1 TRBD2 NA TRBV7-6 ASARNGGTSGGFSYNEQF
TRBJ2-3 TRBD2 NA TRBV19 ASSIDQASGGPPQY
TRBJ1-1 NA NA TRBV6-6 ASSLYSEAF
TRBJ1-4 TRBD1 NA TRBV19 ASDPGTGFQRRKLF
TRBJ1-4 TRBD1 few TRBV11-2 ASSLNRGYQLF
TRBJ1-5 TRBD1 NA TRBV6-2/TRBV6-3 ASSYLTGQGTFYQPQH
TRBJ2-7 NA NA TRBV5-6 ASSPRARPYEQY
TRBJ1-1 NA NA TRBV19 ASSPGSEAF
TRBJ2-2 TRBD1 NA TRBV27 ASSYKTGEWGTGELF
TRBJ2-5 NA few TRBV6-1 ASSEASVQY
TRBJ2-7 NA once TRBV3-1/TRBV3-2 ASSLRSIHEQY
TRBJ1-2 TRBD1 NA TRBV28 AILTGGWSYGYT
TRBJ1-4 NA NA TRBV7-9 ASSLATGVPTTNEKLF
TRBJ2-1 NA once TRBV7-2 ASSERSTLGARQF
TRBJ2-5 NA NA TRBV6-2/TRBV6-3 ASSYSVAQETQY
TRBJ1-1 NA few TRBV5-1 ASRLQGNTEAF
TRBJ2-7 NA NA TRBV6-5 ASSRQVYEQY
TRBJ2-3 NA NA TRBV9 ASSSQGIRTDTQY
TRBJ1-2 NA NA TRBV30 AWSVVRNSYGYT
TRBJ1-2 TRBD1 NA TRBV24-1 ATSDPTGDYGYT